This T cell receptor beta chain was profiled in a study of blood T cell repertoires in COVID-19. The overall study: Whether acute or convalescent, the COVID-19 samples came from the United States, Italy and Spain.

This CDR3 has 15 amino acids. The germline V gene encodes CDR1 SEHNR and CDR2 FQNEAQ (reference sequence). Trimming pared 1 base from V and 2 bases from J, leaving 12 bases between. In the authors' methods: Reference gene primer amplification yielded estimated nucleated cell counts. Profiling relied on immunoSEQ multiplex PCR, and the TCRdb table lists in-frame clones only, not all of them. V and J calls plus clone size are reproduced from that table; the DNA served to infer D and trimming. The sample includes a few hundred thousand clones, roughly nine tenths of them seen just once. The gene calls are TRBV7-9 and TRBJ2-7; D unclear. The sequenced material came from PBMCs or T cells enriched from blood (not recorded which). The clonotype was recovered from a woman between 25 and 40 years old who had recovered from COVID-19. CDR3 nucleotides: TGTGCCAGCAGCTTAGTCTCTGGCGGAGCCTACGAGCAGTACTTC. Its protein is CASSLVSGGAYEQYF.